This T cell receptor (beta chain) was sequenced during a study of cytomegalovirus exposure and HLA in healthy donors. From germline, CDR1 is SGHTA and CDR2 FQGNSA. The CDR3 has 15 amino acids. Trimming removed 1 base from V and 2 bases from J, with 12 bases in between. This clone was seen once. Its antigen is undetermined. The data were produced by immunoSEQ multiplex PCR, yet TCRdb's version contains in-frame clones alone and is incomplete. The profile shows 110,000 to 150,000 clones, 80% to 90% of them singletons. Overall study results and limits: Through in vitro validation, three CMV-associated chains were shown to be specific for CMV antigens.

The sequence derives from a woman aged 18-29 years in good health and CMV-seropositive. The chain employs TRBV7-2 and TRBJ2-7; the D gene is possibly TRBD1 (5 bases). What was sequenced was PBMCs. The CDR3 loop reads CASSLESGFPYEQYF. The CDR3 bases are TGTGCCAGCAGCTTAGAGTCAGGGTTTCCCTACGAGCAGTACTTC. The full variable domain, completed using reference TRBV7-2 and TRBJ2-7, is GAGVSQSPSNKVTEKGKDVELRCDPISGHTALYWYRQSLGQGLEFLIYFQGNSAPDKSGLPSDRFSAERTGGSVSTLTIQRTQQEDSAVYLCASSLESGFPYEQYFGPGTRLTVT.